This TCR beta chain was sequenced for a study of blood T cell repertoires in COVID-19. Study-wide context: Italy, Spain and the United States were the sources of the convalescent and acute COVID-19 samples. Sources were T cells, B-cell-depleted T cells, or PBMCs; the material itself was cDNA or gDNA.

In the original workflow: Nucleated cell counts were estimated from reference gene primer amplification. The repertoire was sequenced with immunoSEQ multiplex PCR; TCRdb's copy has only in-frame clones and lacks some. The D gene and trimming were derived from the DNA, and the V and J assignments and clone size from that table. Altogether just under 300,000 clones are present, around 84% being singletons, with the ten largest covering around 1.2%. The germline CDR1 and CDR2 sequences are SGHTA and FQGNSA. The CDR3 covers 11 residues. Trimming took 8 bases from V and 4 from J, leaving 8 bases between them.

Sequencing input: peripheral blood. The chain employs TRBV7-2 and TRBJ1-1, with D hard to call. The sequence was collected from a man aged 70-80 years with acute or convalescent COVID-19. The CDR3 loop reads CASRGVTEAFF. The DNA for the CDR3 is TGTGCCAGCCGGGGTGTCACTGAAGCTTTCTTT.